Described below is a single T cell receptor beta chain sequence and its context. What antigen it recognizes has not been identified. No much larger clonotype is one base removed from it; base qualities were not supplied. This sample is part of a study of T-cell memory formation after mild COVID-19 (dated by TCRdb to the early 2020s). About the study as a whole: Most TCR sequence clusters were specific to one of the two donors. Two young, previously healthy adult volunteers made up the cohort, one male and one female. In two donors, T-cell clones that expanded and contracted after mild COVID-19 were followed by sequencing TCRalpha and TCRbeta repertoires longitudinally. What the research found in general, with its limitations: The study covered only a couple of mild cases, and larger cohorts including severe cases with pre-infection samples were considered necessary. Contracting CD4+ clones were found mainly in CM and EM memory subsets, while CD8+ clones were enriched in EMRA. Some responding clones were detected in pre-infection memory, suggesting pre-existing cross-reactive memory T cells joined the SARS-CoV-2 response. SARS-CoV-2 specificity of the second-wave clones peaking on day 37 was not confirmed. From day 15 to 85, contracting clones showed balanced CD4/CD8 phenotypes, whereas a second wave of clones that expanded from day 15 to 37 leaned towards CD4+.

V loses 0 bases, J loses 6 bases, and the germline ends lie 23 bases apart. The CDR3, from cysteine to phenylalanine, totals 17 residues. Only the CDR3 DNA stays, 51 bases, in frame from base 1. Reading the germline V gene (reference sequence) gives CDR1 DFQATT and CDR2 SNEGSKA. Sequencing took place on an Illumina NovaSeq 6000. Using 5'RACE with constant-segment primers, TCRalpha and TCRbeta cDNA libraries were constructed, with sample barcodes and unique molecular identifiers added in the process. RNA was extracted from every sample with Trizol reagent. Libraries were amplified in two PCR steps, with a second sample barcode and Illumina TruSeq adapters added in the second step. Sequencing of the libraries was done on an Illumina NovaSeq, producing 2 x 150 bp paired-end reads. The original methods were these. The reads were demultiplexed and collapsed into UMI-guided consensus sequences using migec v1.2.7. Using mixcr v2.1.11, UMI consensuses were aligned to TRA and TRB V and J templates and then assembled into clonotypes. Clonotypes were classified as expanded or contracted when called significant by both edgeR and NoisET, with noise models trained on biological replicates. For edgeR calls, a false discovery rate-adjusted p below 0.01 and a log2 fold-change threshold of 1 were applied. PCA with hierarchical clustering of max-normalized trajectories of the 1000 most abundant clonotypes was used as exploratory dynamics analysis. Separately sequenced CD4+ and CD8+ repertoires were used to assign the CD4 or CD8 phenotype of responding clones. TCRdb reworked the public reads: Q25 trimming with fastp, MiXCR clone assembly, productive beta chains retained. One record per CDR3 amino acid sequence lists the most common genes and DNA. The V and J calls and clone size come from TCRdb's table, not from the authors' own analysis. The sample table shows just under 550,000 distinct CDR3 sequences, and around 20% are seen once. Approximately 12% of the sample rests with the top ten.

Ficoll-Paque density gradient centrifugation was used to isolate PBMCs. The chain employs TRBV20-1 and TRBJ1-2, and the D gene may be TRBD1, 6 bases matching. The source material was PBMCs or a T cell subset sorted from them (not recorded which). This TCR was recovered from an adult woman who had mild COVID-19 (a few samples of this study predate the infection). The sample titles of this study are shuffled in the database, so cell type and time point are left out; the donor was told from shared clones. CDR3 loop: CSARDEGGGAFLDGYTF. The nucleotide sequence is TGCAGTGCTAGAGATGAAGGGGGAGGGGCATTCCTGGATGGCTACACCTTC.